Listed below are T cell receptor beta chains from one sample, sequenced in a study of blood T cell repertoires in COVID-19. Measured with immunoSEQ multiplex PCR; TCRdb has only the in-frame clones, and not every one. This sample has hundreds of thousands of clones, with roughly 81% found just once. What was sequenced was peripheral blood. These receptors all stem from a woman older than 75 with COVID-19, enrolled during active disease. Both conserved end residues are part of each CDR3. Each record gives: V gene, D gene, clone size, J gene, CDR3 DNA, CDR3 protein. The D gene is left open where the match is weak. Size tells how often a clone was seen (once, few, many) or the class of an expanded clone, and some rows leave it out.

>TRBV5-4|TRBD1|-|TRBJ1-1
TGTGCCAGCAGCTTTGGGGGGACGGGACAGAGGAACACTGAAGCTTTCTTT
CASSFGGTGQRNTEAFF
>TRBV10-3|TRBD1|-|TRBJ1-2
TGTGCCATCACCATGACAGGGGAGAGCTATGGCTACACCTTC
CAITMTGESYGYTF
>TRBV27|TRBD2|once|TRBJ2-3
TGTGCCAGCAACCGGGGAGGGGTTACGGCAGATACGCAGTATTTT
CASNRGGVTADTQYF
>TRBV29-1|TRBD1|-|TRBJ1-1
TGCAGCGCGTGGACAGGGTCTGAAGCTTTCTTT
CSAWTGSEAFF
>TRBV2|-|few|TRBJ2-2
TGTGCCAGCAGTGAACAGAACACCGGGGAGCTGTTTTTT
CASSEQNTGELFF
>TRBV11-2|-|-|TRBJ2-1
TGTGCCAGCAGCTTACACAAGGGGGGGAGGGAGCAGTTCTTC
CASSLHKGGREQFF
>TRBV23-1|-|-|TRBJ1-2
TGCGCCAGCAGGACTCAGAAATTTGACAGAGATGGCTACACCTTC
CASRTQKFDRDGYTF
>TRBV7-9|TRBD2|-|TRBJ2-3
TGTGCCAGCAGCCCAGGGACTAGCGATCAGTATTTT
CASSPGTSDQYF
>TRBV19|TRBD2|-|TRBJ2-2
TGTGCCAGTAGTATGGGACTAGCGGAGAGCACCGGGGAGCTGTTTTTT
CASSMGLAESTGELFF
>TRBV7-9|-|once|TRBJ1-2
TGTGCCAGCAGCTTAGATCAGAACTATGGCTACACCTTC
CASSLDQNYGYTF
>TRBV5-5|-|-|TRBJ2-1
TGTGCCAGCAGCTTGGAGGGGGATATCTACAATGAGCAGTTCTTC
CASSLEGDIYNEQFF
>TRBV29-1|TRBD2|-|TRBJ2-7
TGCAGCGTGAGCGGGGGTCTCTACGAGCAGTACTTC
CSVSGGLYEQYF
>TRBV7-9|-|-|TRBJ1-2
TGTGCCAGCAGCTTAGCTGGAGGGAACTATGGCTACACCTTC
CASSLAGGNYGYTF
>TRBV19|-|-|TRBJ1-5
TGTGCCAGTAGTATAGAGGAGGCCGCGGGCAATCAGCCCCAGCATTTT
CASSIEEAAGNQPQHF
>TRBV12-3/TRBV12-4|-|-|TRBJ1-2
TGTGCCAGCAGTTACGACATCACTTATGGCTACACCTTC
CASSYDITYGYTF
>TRBV3-1/TRBV3-2|-|-|TRBJ2-1
TGTGCCAGCAGCCTTAGCGGCCTATCCTACAATGAGCAGTTCTTC
CASSLSGLSYNEQFF
>TRBV15|TRBD1|-|TRBJ2-5
TGTGCCACCAGCGGCCGGGACAGGGCTGCTCAAGAGACCCAGTACTTC
CATSGRDRAAQETQYF
>TRBV28|-|-|TRBJ1-2
TGTGCCATCCCGGACAGCAACTATGGCTACACCTTC
CAIPDSNYGYTF
>TRBV21-1|-|-|TRBJ2-7
TGTGCCAGTCACAGGGACTACGAGCAGTACTTC
CASHRDYEQYF